Listed below are T cell receptor beta chains from one sample, sequenced in a study of T-cell memory formation after mild COVID-19. Each CDR3 protein gets one entry after TCRdb re-called the 5' RACE reads with MiXCR. The table includes 250,000 to 400,000 distinct CDR3 sequences, 13% to 15% detected once. The sample consisted of PBMCs or a T cell subset sorted from them (not recorded which). The receptors were gathered from a young man who had mild COVID-19 (a few samples of this study predate the infection). Cell type and time point are not known. CDR3s include the opening cysteine and the closing phenylalanine or tryptophan. D genes are given only for firm matches. Clone size is given for some rows only: seen once, a few or many times, or a class if the clone is expanded.

j_call v_call clone_size d_call cdr3_nt cdr3_aa
TRBJ2-2 TRBV4-1 few . TGCGCCAGCAGCTCGACGGTCCCCGGGGAGCTGTTTTTT CASSSTVPGELFF
TRBJ2-7 TRBV7-3 few TRBD2 TGTGCCAGCAGCTCTAGCGGGGGGCTGAACGAGCAGTACTTC CASSSSGGLNEQYF
TRBJ2-1 TRBV12-3/TRBV12-4 . . TGTGCCAGCAGTCCCGATGGGGTTGGTGAGCAGTTCTTC CASSPDGVGEQFF
TRBJ1-1 TRBV28 . . TGTGCCAGCAGTGTAATCGGCACTGAAGCTTTCTTT CASSVIGTEAFF
TRBJ1-2 TRBV20-1 . TRBD1 TGCAGTGCAAAGGACAGGGTTTTCTATGGCTACACCTTC CSAKDRVFYGYTF
TRBJ2-7 TRBV4-1 . TRBD1 TGCGCCAGCAGCCAGGACCGGGACAGGGGGCTGTACGAGCAGTACTTC CASSQDRDRGLYEQYF
TRBJ2-1 TRBV12-3/TRBV12-4 few . TGTGCCAGCAGCTATCCTGAGCAGTTCTTC CASSYPEQFF
TRBJ2-4 TRBV4-1 . TRBD2 TGCGCCAGCAGGCCTAGCGGGCTCGAGGGCAAAAACATTCAGTACTTC CASRPSGLEGKNIQYF
TRBJ1-5 TRBV4-1 . . TGCGCCAGCAGCCAAGGAGTACGGAGCAATCAGCCCAAGCATTTT CASSQGVRSNQPKHF
TRBJ2-7 TRBV5-1 many TRBD1 TGTGCCAGCAGCTTAGTCGGACAGGGGGCGTACGAGCAGTACTTC CASSLVGQGAYEQYF
TRBJ2-5 TRBV6-5 few TRBD2 TGTGCCAGCAGTCCCGGGAGGGGAGGAGAGACCCAGTACTTC CASSPGRGGETQYF
TRBJ2-1 TRBV4-1 many TRBD2 TGCGCCAGCAGCCAAGGCTGGCGGGGGGGCCGGGATGAGCAGTTCTTC CASSQGWRGGRDEQFF
TRBJ2-1 TRBV11-2 few . TGTGCCAGCAGCTTATCGGGTTACCGGAGGAATGAGCAGTTCTTC CASSLSGYRRNEQFF
TRBJ1-1 TRBV29-1 . . TGCAGCGGGCGACGTCACACAGGGACCACTGAAGCTTTCTTT CSGRRHTGTTEAFF
TRBJ2-2 TRBV4-3 . TRBD2 TGCGCCAGCAGCCAGATAGCGGGGGGGCCGAGCGGGGAGCTGTTTTTT CASSQIAGGPSGELFF
TRBJ2-2 TRBV5-1 . . TGCGCCAGCAGCTTGGGGGATCGGACCGGGGAGCTGTTTTTT CASSLGDRTGELFF
TRBJ2-1 TRBV29-1 . . TGCAGCGCGTCTAGCACCTACAATGAGCAGTTCTTC CSASSTYNEQFF
TRBJ2-2 TRBV3-1 . TRBD1 TGTGCCAGCAGCCAACGCGACAGGGACACCGGGGAGCTGTTTTTT CASSQRDRDTGELFF
TRBJ1-2 TRBV10-3 few . TGTGCCACCGAACGGAACAGGGTTACTAACTATGGCTACACCTTC CATERNRVTNYGYTF
TRBJ1-1 TRBV25-1 few TRBD1 TGTGCCAGCAGTGGAACAGGGGTAGCTTTCTTT CASSGTGVAFF
TRBJ2-7 TRBV2 few . TGTGCCAGTTTCCGGGACGTGTTCTACGAGCAGTACTTC CASFRDVFYEQYF
TRBJ2-7 TRBV4-2 . . TGTGCCAGCAGCCAAGAAAGGATGTCCTACGAGCAGTACTTC CASSQERMSYEQYF
TRBJ1-2 TRBV7-6 . TRBD1 TGTGCCAGCAGCTCCTACAGGGGAAATGGCTACACCTTC CASSSYRGNGYTF
TRBJ1-2 TRBV4-3 . . TGCGCCAGCAGCCAAGATGGGACACCCGGGAGGTATGGCTACACCTTC CASSQDGTPGRYGYTF